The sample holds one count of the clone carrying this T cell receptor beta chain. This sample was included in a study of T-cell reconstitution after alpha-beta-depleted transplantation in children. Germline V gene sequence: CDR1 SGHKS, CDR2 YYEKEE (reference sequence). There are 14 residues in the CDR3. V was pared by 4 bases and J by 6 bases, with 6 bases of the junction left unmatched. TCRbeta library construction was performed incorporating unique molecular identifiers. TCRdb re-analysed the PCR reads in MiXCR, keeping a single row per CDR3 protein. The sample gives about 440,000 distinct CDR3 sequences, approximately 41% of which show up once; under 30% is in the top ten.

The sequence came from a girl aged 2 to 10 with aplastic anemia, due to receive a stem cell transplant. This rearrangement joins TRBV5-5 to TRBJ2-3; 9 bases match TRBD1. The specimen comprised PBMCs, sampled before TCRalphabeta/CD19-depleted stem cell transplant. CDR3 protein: CASSGGQGRDTQYF. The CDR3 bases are TGTGCCAGCAGCGGAGGACAGGGGAGGGATACGCAGTATTTT.